This T cell receptor beta chain was captured in a study of cytomegalovirus exposure and HLA in healthy donors. General observations from the study: Donors were assumed by presence/absence analyses to have roughly uniform sequencing depth. Follow-up analysis later connected one missense variant in DCLRE1C with trimming of TCR beta V- and J-genes. Rarity characterized most TCR sequences, yet some public TCRs appeared in many donors.

The study ran its PCR with 60 Vbeta and 13 Jbeta primers. TCRdb's copy holds only in-frame clones and misses some; the assay was immunoSEQ multiplex PCR. Here the sample spans 72,000 or so clones, 75% to 80% being singletons. CDR3 length equals 14 residues. Germline CDR1 and CDR2: SGHDT and YYEEEE. V lost 5 bases and J lost 2, with 11 bases in between. In regard to this clone: Antigen specificity is unknown.

Donors likely had unrecorded immune exposures despite being nominally healthy when sampled. The sample taken for sequencing was PBMCs. This rearrangement joins TRBV5-6 to TRBJ1-5, with D maybe TRBD1 (5 bases). The sequence derives from a man younger than 30 in good health and CMV-seropositive. The CDR3 region has the DNA TGTGCCAGCAGATATGGAGGGGGCAATCAGCCCCAGCATTTT. This sequence encodes CASRYGGGNQPQHF.